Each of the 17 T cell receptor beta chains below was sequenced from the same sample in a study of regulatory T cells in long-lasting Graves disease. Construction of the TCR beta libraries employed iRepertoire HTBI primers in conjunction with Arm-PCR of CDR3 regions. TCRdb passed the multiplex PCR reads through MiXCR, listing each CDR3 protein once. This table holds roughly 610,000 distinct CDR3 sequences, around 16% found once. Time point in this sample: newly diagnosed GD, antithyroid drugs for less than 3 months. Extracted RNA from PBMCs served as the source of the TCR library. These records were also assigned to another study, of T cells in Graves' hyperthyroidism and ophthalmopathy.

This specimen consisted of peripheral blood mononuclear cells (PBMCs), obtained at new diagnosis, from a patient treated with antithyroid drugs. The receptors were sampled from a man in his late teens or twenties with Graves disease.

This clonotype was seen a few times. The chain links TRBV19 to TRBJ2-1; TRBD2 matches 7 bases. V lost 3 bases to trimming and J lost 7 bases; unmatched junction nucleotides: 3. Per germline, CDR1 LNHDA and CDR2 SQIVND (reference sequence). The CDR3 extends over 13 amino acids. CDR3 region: CASSMTSTNEQFF. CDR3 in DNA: TGTGCCAGTAGTATGACTAGCACTAATGAGCAGTTCTTC. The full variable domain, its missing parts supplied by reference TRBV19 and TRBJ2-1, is DGGITQSPKYLFRKEGQNVTLSCEQNLNHDAMYWYRQDPGQGLRLIYYSQIVNDFQKGDIAEGYSVSREKKESFPLTVTSAQKNPTAFYLCASSMTSTNEQFFGPGTRLTVL.

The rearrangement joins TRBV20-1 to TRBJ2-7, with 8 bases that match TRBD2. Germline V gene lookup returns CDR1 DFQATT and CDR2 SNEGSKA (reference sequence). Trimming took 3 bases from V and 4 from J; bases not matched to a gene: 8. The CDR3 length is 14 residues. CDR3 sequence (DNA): TGCAGTGCTAGGGGAGGGGCTAGCGGGTACGAGCAGTACTTC. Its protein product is CSARGGASGYEQYF.

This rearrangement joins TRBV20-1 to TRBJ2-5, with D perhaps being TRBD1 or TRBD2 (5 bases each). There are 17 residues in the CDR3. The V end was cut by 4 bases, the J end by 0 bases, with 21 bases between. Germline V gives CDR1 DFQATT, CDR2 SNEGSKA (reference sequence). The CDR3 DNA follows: TGCAGTGCTATAGAGAGGGACCGCTTGGACTACCAAGAGACCCAGTACTTC. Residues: CSAIERDRLDYQETQYF.

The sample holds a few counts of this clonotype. The CDR3: CASSESGDPGLSYEQYF. The CDR3 DNA follows: TGTGCCAGCAGCGAGAGCGGCGACCCGGGGCTCTCCTACGAGCAGTACTTC. The chain links TRBV12-3 or TRBV12-4 to TRBJ2-7, with D tentatively TRBD1 or TRBD2 (5 bases each). The CDR3 runs to 17 residues. Trimming took off 6 bases at V and 0 bases at J, with 21 bases between the two ends.

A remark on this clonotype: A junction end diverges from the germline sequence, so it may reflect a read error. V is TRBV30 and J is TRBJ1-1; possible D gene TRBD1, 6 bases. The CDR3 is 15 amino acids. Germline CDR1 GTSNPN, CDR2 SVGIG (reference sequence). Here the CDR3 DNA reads TGTGCCTGGAGTGTACTAGGACAGCGGAACACTGAAGCTTCCTTT. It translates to CAWSVLGQRNTEASF.

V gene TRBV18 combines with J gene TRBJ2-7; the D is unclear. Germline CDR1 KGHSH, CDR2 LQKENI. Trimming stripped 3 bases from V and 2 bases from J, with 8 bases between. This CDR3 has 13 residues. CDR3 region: CASSPGYPYEQYF. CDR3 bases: TGTGCCAGCTCACCGGGGTACCCCTACGAGCAGTACTTC.

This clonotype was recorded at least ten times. DNA of the CDR3: TGTGCCAGCAGAACCGACAGGGGGCTGAGCTCCTACAATGAGCAGTTCTTC. Protein product: CASRTDRGLSSYNEQFF. V is TRBV28 and J is TRBJ2-1; 10 nucleotides line up with TRBD1. Trimming removed 6 bases from V and 0 bases from J; junction bases left unmatched: 8. The CDR3 consists of 17 residues. Per germline, CDR1 MDHEN and CDR2 SYDVKM.

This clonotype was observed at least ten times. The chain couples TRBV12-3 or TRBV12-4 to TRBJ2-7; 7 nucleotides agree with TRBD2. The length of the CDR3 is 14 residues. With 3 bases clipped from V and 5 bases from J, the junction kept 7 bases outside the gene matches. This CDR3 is CASSFSGGFNEQYF. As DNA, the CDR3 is TGTGCCAGCAGTTTCTCCGGGGGGTTCAACGAGCAGTACTTC.

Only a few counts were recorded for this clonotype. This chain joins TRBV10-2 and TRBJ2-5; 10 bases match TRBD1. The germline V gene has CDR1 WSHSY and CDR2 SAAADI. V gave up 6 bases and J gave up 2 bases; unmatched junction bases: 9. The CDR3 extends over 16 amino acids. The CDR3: CASSPGDRGLQETQYF. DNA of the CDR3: TGCGCCAGCAGCCCTGGGGACAGGGGCCTGCAAGAGACCCAGTACTTC.

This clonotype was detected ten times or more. CDR3 sequence reads: CAISVTPGELFF. DNA for the CDR3: TGTGCCATCAGTGTTACCCCCGGGGAGCTGTTTTTT. This chain joins TRBV10-3 and TRBJ2-2; no clear D gene. The CDR3 loop spans 12 amino acids. Germline V gene data show CDR1 as ENHRY and CDR2 as SYGVKD. The ends were cut back, 4 bases at V and 6 bases at J, with 6 bases in the middle.

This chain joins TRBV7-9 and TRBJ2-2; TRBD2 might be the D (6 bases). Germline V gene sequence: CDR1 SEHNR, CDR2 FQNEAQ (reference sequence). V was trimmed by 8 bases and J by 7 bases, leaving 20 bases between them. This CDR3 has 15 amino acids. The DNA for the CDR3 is TGTGCCAGCCGCACGGCGGGCGGGGACGGCGGGGAGCTGTTTTTT. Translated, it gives CASRTAGGDGGELFF.

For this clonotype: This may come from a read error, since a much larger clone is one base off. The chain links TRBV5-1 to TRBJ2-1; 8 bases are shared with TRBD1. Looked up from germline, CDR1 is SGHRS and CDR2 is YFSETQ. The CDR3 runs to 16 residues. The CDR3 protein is CASSLVSGGAYNERFF. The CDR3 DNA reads TGCGCCAGCAGCTTGGTGTCAGGGGGCGCGTACAATGAGCGGTTCTTC.

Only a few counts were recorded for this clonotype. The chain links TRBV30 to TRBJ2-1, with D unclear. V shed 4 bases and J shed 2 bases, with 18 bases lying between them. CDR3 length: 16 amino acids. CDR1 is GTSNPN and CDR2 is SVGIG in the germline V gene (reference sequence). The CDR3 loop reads CAWKATAKDPYNEQFF. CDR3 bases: TGTGCCTGGAAAGCGACGGCTAAAGACCCCTACAATGAGCAGTTCTTC.

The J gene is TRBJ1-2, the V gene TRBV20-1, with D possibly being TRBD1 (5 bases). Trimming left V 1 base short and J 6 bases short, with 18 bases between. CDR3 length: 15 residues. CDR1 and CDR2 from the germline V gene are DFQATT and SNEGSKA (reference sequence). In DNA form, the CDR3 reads TGCAGTGCTAGAGCCCCCCCAGGGCGGGGGGATGGCTACACCTTC. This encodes CSARAPPGRGDGYTF.

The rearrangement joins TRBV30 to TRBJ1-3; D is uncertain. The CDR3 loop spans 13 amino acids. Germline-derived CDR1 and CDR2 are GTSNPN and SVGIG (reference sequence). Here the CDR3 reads CGLESGPGNTIYF. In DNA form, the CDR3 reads TGTGGCCTGGAGTCCGGGCCTGGAAACACCATATATTTT.

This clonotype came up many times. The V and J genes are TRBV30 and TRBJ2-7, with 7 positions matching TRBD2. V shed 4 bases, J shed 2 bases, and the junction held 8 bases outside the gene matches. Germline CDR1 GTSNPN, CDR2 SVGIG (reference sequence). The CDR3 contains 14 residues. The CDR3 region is CAWTYGLAAYEQYF. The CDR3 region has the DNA TGTGCCTGGACATATGGGCTAGCGGCCTACGAGCAGTACTTC.

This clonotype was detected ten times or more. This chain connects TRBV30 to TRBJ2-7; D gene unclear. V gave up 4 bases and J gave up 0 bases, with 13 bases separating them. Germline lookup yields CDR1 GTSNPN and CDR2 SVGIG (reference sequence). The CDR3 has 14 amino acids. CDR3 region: CAWIPRRSSYEQYF. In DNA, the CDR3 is TGTGCCTGGATCCCCCGAAGGTCCTCCTACGAGCAGTACTTC.